Listed below are T cell receptor beta chains from one sample, sequenced in a study of blood T cell repertoires in COVID-19. Only in-frame clones appear in the TCRdb table, and some are missing; sequencing was by immunoSEQ multiplex PCR. The sample shows some 380,000 clones, around 90% of them seen only once. Material: PBMCs or T cells enriched from blood (not recorded which). These receptors were taken from a woman aged 35 to 49 with acute COVID-19. The CDR3 runs from the conserved cysteine through the conserved F or W. The order of the fields is V gene, J gene, D gene, clone size, CDR3 DNA, CDR3 protein. A D gene is named only where the DNA matches it firmly. Size is omitted from some rows. Given values are once, few, many or a class for expanded clones.

v_call: TRBV24-1; j_call: TRBJ2-5; d_call: .; clone_size: .; cdr3_nt: TGTGCCACCAGTGATAGTTTCGGGGAGACCCAGTACTTC; cdr3_aa: CATSDSFGETQYF
v_call: TRBV19; j_call: TRBJ1-5; d_call: TRBD1; clone_size: .; cdr3_nt: TGTGCCAGTAATCCCGACAGGGGGGTCAATCAGCCCCAGCATTTT; cdr3_aa: CASNPDRGVNQPQHF
v_call: TRBV6-5; j_call: TRBJ1-1; d_call: .; clone_size: few; cdr3_nt: TGTGCCAGCAGCAAGGGACAGAACACTGAAGCTTTCTTT; cdr3_aa: CASSKGQNTEAFF
v_call: TRBV10-3; j_call: TRBJ1-1; d_call: .; clone_size: .; cdr3_nt: TGTGCCATCAGTGAGTTGGGGGCGGAGAACACTGAAGCTTTCTTT; cdr3_aa: CAISELGAENTEAFF
v_call: TRBV19; j_call: TRBJ1-3; d_call: TRBD1; clone_size: once; cdr3_nt: TGTGCGTCCAGCGGAGGGGGCTTGGAAGGAAACACCATATATTTT; cdr3_aa: CASSGGGLEGNTIYF
v_call: TRBV10-3; j_call: TRBJ1-1; d_call: .; clone_size: .; cdr3_nt: TGTGCCATCGGAGCCGGGGGCACTGAAGCTTTCTTT; cdr3_aa: CAIGAGGTEAFF
v_call: TRBV12-5; j_call: TRBJ1-5; d_call: .; clone_size: .; cdr3_nt: TGTGCTAGTGGTTTGGGAGGGGGACGCCTAGATCAGCCCCAGCATTTT; cdr3_aa: CASGLGGGRLDQPQHF
v_call: TRBV24-1; j_call: TRBJ1-1; d_call: .; clone_size: .; cdr3_nt: TGTGCCACCAGTGATGGAGTGCTGAACACTGAAGCTTTCTTT; cdr3_aa: CATSDGVLNTEAFF
v_call: TRBV27; j_call: TRBJ1-4; d_call: TRBD1; clone_size: .; cdr3_nt: TGTGCCAGCAGTCATACCCCCCCCCGGGACAGGGGGCGACGAGAAAAACTGTTTTTT; cdr3_aa: CASSHTPPRDRGRREKLFF
v_call: TRBV27; j_call: TRBJ1-5; d_call: .; clone_size: once; cdr3_nt: TGTGCCAGCAGTTTAATTTCCAGCAGGGAAAATCAGCCCCAGCATTTT; cdr3_aa: CASSLISSRENQPQHF
v_call: TRBV5-1; j_call: TRBJ2-1; d_call: TRBD2; clone_size: .; cdr3_nt: TGCGCCAGCAGCCCAAGGACTAGCGGGGGGACCTCCTACAATGAGCAGTTCTTC; cdr3_aa: CASSPRTSGGTSYNEQFF
v_call: TRBV27; j_call: TRBJ1-5; d_call: .; clone_size: .; cdr3_nt: TGTGCCAGCAGTTTTCGGGGGAATCAGCCCCAGCATTTT; cdr3_aa: CASSFRGNQPQHF
v_call: TRBV19; j_call: TRBJ1-5; d_call: TRBD1; clone_size: .; cdr3_nt: TGTGCCAGTAGTAAAAAAGGGGGCCTGGGCAATCAGCCCCAGCATTTT; cdr3_aa: CASSKKGGLGNQPQHF
v_call: TRBV20-1; j_call: TRBJ1-2; d_call: .; clone_size: few; cdr3_nt: TGCAGTGCAACCACCACATATGGCTACACCTTC; cdr3_aa: CSATTTYGYTF
v_call: TRBV5-1; j_call: TRBJ2-1; d_call: .; clone_size: .; cdr3_nt: TGCGCCAGCTCCCCGTCCGTCACAGGGTACAATGAGCAGTTCTTC; cdr3_aa: CASSPSVTGYNEQFF
v_call: TRBV30; j_call: TRBJ2-3; d_call: .; clone_size: .; cdr3_nt: TGTGCCTGGAGACAGGCTGGCCCAGATACGCAGTATTTT; cdr3_aa: CAWRQAGPDTQYF
v_call: TRBV7-2; j_call: TRBJ1-4; d_call: .; clone_size: .; cdr3_nt: TGTGCCAGCAGCCCCTCAGGGCGGATTAATGAAAAACTGTTTTTT; cdr3_aa: CASSPSGRINEKLFF
v_call: TRBV5-8; j_call: TRBJ1-6; d_call: TRBD1; clone_size: few; cdr3_nt: TGTGCCAGCAGCTTGGACAGGGGTATATCCTATAATTCACCCCTCCACTTT; cdr3_aa: CASSLDRGISYNSPLHF
v_call: TRBV30; j_call: TRBJ1-5; d_call: TRBD1; clone_size: .; cdr3_nt: TGTGCCTGGAGGATGGGGACAGGGAAAAGCAATCAGCCCCAGCATTTT; cdr3_aa: CAWRMGTGKSNQPQHF
v_call: TRBV29-1; j_call: TRBJ1-4; d_call: TRBD1; clone_size: .; cdr3_nt: TGCAGCGTTGGAGAGGGGGCGTATGAAAAACTGTTTTTT; cdr3_aa: CSVGEGAYEKLFF
v_call: TRBV2; j_call: TRBJ2-7; d_call: TRBD1; clone_size: once; cdr3_nt: TGTGCCAGCACCCTACAGGGGGCCCCCTACGAGCAGTACTTC; cdr3_aa: CASTLQGAPYEQYF
v_call: TRBV6-1; j_call: TRBJ2-7; d_call: TRBD1; clone_size: .; cdr3_nt: TGTGCCAGCAGGGGGACAGAACCCTCCTACGAGCAGTACTTC; cdr3_aa: CASRGTEPSYEQYF
v_call: TRBV5-6; j_call: TRBJ1-2; d_call: TRBD1; clone_size: .; cdr3_nt: TGTGCCAGCAGCTCGCTAACTAGGGACAGGGATGGCTACACCTTC; cdr3_aa: CASSSLTRDRDGYTF